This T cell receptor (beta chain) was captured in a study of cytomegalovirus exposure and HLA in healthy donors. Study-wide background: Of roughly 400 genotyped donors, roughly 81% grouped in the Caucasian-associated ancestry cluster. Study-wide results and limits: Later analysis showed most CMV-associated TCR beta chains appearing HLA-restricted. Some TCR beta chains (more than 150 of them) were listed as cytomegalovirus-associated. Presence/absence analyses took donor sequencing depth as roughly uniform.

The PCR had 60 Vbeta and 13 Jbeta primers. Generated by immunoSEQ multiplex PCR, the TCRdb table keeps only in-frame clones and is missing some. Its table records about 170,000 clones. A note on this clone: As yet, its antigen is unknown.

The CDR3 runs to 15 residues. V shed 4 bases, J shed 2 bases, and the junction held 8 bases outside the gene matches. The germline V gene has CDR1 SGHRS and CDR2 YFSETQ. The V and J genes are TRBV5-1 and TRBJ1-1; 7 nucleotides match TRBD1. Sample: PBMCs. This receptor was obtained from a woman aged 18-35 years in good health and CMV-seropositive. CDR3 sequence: CASSKSTGANTEAFF. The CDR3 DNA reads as TGCGCCAGCAGCAAGTCCACAGGGGCCAACACTGAAGCTTTCTTT.